This TCR beta chain was captured in a study of cytomegalovirus exposure and HLA in healthy donors. Overall study findings and caveats: The study designated 150 or so TCR beta chains cytomegalovirus-associated. Relative to the approximately 700-donor mean, N-insertions were reportedly fewer in an Asian-associated ancestry cluster in a later analysis. CMV serostatus stood as the only immune exposure information on hand.

The CDR3 is 14 residues long. Germline values: CDR1 SSHAT, CDR2 FNYEAQ (reference sequence). The V and J ends lost 5 bases and 7 bases, in that order; junction bases with no gene match: 6. PCR involved 60 Vbeta and 13 Jbeta primers. In the original workflow: Approximately 12 million of tens of millions of unique TCR beta chains were shared, per a later count. Profiling relied on immunoSEQ multiplex PCR, and the TCRdb table lists in-frame clones only, not all of them. V, J and clone size were drawn from that table, and D and trimming were deduced from the DNA. The sample carries 150,000 to 200,000 clones, less than 90% recorded once. This clone was seen once. The antigen remains unidentified.

Sequencing was carried out using PBMCs. The chain has TRBV7-7 and TRBJ2-2, with 8 bases lining up with TRBD1. The source is a man aged 25-40 years in good health and CMV-seronegative. CDR3: CASSPGQGVGELFF. In DNA, the CDR3 is TGTGCCAGCAGCCCAGGACAGGGTGTCGGGGAGCTGTTTTTT. The full variable domain, in which reference TRBV7-7 and TRBJ2-2 provide the parts outside the CDR3, is GAGVSQSPRYKVTKRGQDVTLRCDPISSHATLYWYQQALGQGPEFLTYFNYEAQPDKSGLPSDRFSAERPEGSISTLTIQRTEQRDSAMYRCASSPGQGVGELFFGEGSRLTVL.